The 19 T cell receptor beta chains reported below all come from one sample, sequenced in a study of blood T cell repertoires in COVID-19. Generated by immunoSEQ multiplex PCR, the TCRdb table keeps only in-frame clones and is missing some. The sample yields 250,000 to 350,000 clones, approximately 91% seen once. The specimen was peripheral blood. These receptors originate from a woman aged 30 to 39 with COVID-19, enrolled during active disease.

V is TRBV7-8 and J is TRBJ2-1; D possibly corresponds to TRBD2 (5 bases). The CDR3 is 14 amino acids. Between the trimmed V and J ends, which lost 5 bases and 6 bases, there was a span of 14 bases. Germline V gene sequence: CDR1 SGHVS, CDR2 FQNEAQ. CDR3 bases: TGTGCCAGCAGCGCCGGGCCGCTAGCCAATGAGCAGTTCTTC. Its protein is CASSAGPLANEQFF.

This clone occurred many times. J is TRBJ2-2 and V is TRBV3-1 (or the pseudogene TRBV3-2); D is uncertain. The V end was cut by 4 bases, the J end by 8 bases, with 8 bases between. The CDR3 sequence is 12 residues long. CDR1 is LGHDT and CDR2 is YNNKEL in the germline V gene (reference sequence). This chain's CDR3 is CASSRIEGELFF. Written as DNA, the CDR3 is TGTGCCAGCAGCCGAATAGAGGGGGAGCTGTTTTTT.

This clone was seen only once. This sequence joins TRBV3-1 (or the pseudogene TRBV3-2) and TRBJ1-1, with a weak D call TRBD1 (5 bases). Looked up from germline, CDR1 is LGHDT and CDR2 is YNNKEL (reference sequence). The V end was cut by 3 bases, the J end by 4 bases, with 12 bases between. This CDR3 is 14 amino acids long. The CDR3: CASSHGGRGTEAFF. In DNA, the CDR3 is TGTGCCAGCAGCCACGGAGGGAGGGGCACTGAAGCTTTCTTT.

The CDR3 DNA reads as TGTGCCAGCAGCCCGAATCTAGCGGGAGGGTACAATGAGCAGTTCTTC. It encodes CASSPNLAGGYNEQFF. The V call is TRBV6-6, the J call TRBJ2-1; 12 bases match TRBD2. Germline V gene lookup returns CDR1 MNHNY and CDR2 SVGAGI (reference sequence). The CDR3 runs 16 residues. The V and J ends lost 6 bases and 4 bases, in that order; junction bases with no gene match: 7.

V is TRBV28 and J is TRBJ1-6; unclear D gene. The germline V gene has CDR1 MDHEN and CDR2 SYDVKM. Trimming pared 1 base from V and 5 bases from J, leaving 6 bases between. CDR3 length: 14 amino acids. CDR3 nucleotide sequence: TGTGCCAGCAGTTTATCCAGTAATAATTCACCCCTCCACTTT. Its translation is CASSLSSNNSPLHF.

This sequence joins TRBV7-8 and TRBJ1-6, with unresolved D. Trimming removed 1 base at V and 4 bases at J, with 8 bases between. Germline V lookup: CDR1 SGHVS, CDR2 FQNEAQ. The CDR3 runs 15 residues. The DNA for the CDR3 is TGTGCCAGCAGCTTAGACGGACTGTATAATTCACCCCTCCACTTT. This codes for CASSLDGLYNSPLHF.

The V and J genes are TRBV7-2 and TRBJ2-1; D is possibly TRBD2 (6 bases). Trimming took off 1 base at V and 5 bases at J, with 12 bases between the two ends. Germline V gene lookup returns CDR1 SGHTA and CDR2 FQGNSA. This CDR3 contains 15 residues. The CDR3 DNA is TGTGCCAGCAGCTTAGTCGGGGGAGTCGACAATGAGCAGTTCTTC. Protein: CASSLVGGVDNEQFF. The complete variable domain, with remaining parts taken from reference TRBV7-2 and TRBJ2-1, reads GAGVSQSPSNKVTEKGKDVELRCDPISGHTALYWYRQSLGQGLEFLIYFQGNSAPDKSGLPSDRFSAERTGGSVSTLTIQRTQQEDSAVYLCASSLVGGVDNEQFFGPGTRLTVL.

This rearrangement joins TRBV3-1 (or the pseudogene TRBV3-2) to TRBJ1-5; weak D call: TRBD1 (6 bases). This CDR3 comprises 15 residues. Per the germline V gene, CDR1 is LGHDT and CDR2 is YNNKEL (reference sequence). V was cut by 4 bases and J by 1 base, with 11 bases left in between. This chain's CDR3 is CASSLAGASNQPQHF. The CDR3 DNA sequence: TGTGCCAGCAGCCTTGCGGGGGCGAGCAATCAGCCCCAGCATTTT.

The gene calls are TRBV5-1 and TRBJ2-7; D not resolved. The CDR3 runs to 13 residues. Looked up from germline, CDR1 is SGHRS and CDR2 is YFSETQ. V lost 0 bases and J 1 base, leaving 5 bases between the germline ends. CDR3 in amino acids: CASSLARSYEQYF. The CDR3 bases are TGCGCCAGCAGCTTGGCTCGGTCCTACGAGCAGTACTTC. The entire variable domain, with the rest obtained from reference TRBV5-1 and TRBJ2-7, is as follows: KAGVTQTPRYLIKTRGQQVTLSCSPISGHRSVSWYQQTPGQGLQFLFEYFSETQRNKGNFPGRFSGRQFSNSRSEMNVSTLELGDSALYLCASSLARSYEQYFGPGTRLTVT.

The chain couples TRBV29-1 to TRBJ2-3, with D perhaps TRBD1 (6 bases). The CDR3 totals 14 residues. Trimming removed 4 bases at V and 0 bases at J, with 11 bases between. Germline assignment: CDR1 SQVTM and CDR2 ANQGSEA. CDR3: CSVGETGSTDTQYF. The DNA of the CDR3 is TGCAGCGTTGGTGAGACAGGTAGCACAGATACGCAGTATTTT.

This chain connects TRBV19 to TRBJ2-5; TRBD2 agrees at 12 bases. The ends lost 6 bases at V and 5 bases at J; junction bases unmatched: 7. The CDR3 length is 15 residues. From germline, CDR1 is LNHDA and CDR2 SQIVND (reference sequence). The CDR3 region has the DNA TGTGCCAGTAGCACTAGCGGGGGGTCCGCGGAGACCCAGTACTTC. It codes for CASSTSGGSAETQYF. The whole variable domain, filled in from reference TRBV19 and TRBJ2-5, reads DGGITQSPKYLFRKEGQNVTLSCEQNLNHDAMYWYRQDPGQGLRLIYYSQIVNDFQKGDIAEGYSVSREKKESFPLTVTSAQKNPTAFYLCASSTSGGSAETQYFGPGTRLLVL.

The chain uses TRBV28 and TRBJ1-2, with TRBD1 as a possible D gene (5 bases). Germline V CDR1 and CDR2: MDHEN, SYDVKM. Deletions cut 9 bases from V and 8 bases from J, with 16 bases between. CDR3 length: 12 residues. CDR3 region: CASGLQEGGYTF. The CDR3 nucleotides are TGTGCCAGTGGCCTACAGGAGGGCGGCTACACCTTC.

The J gene is TRBJ2-3, the V gene TRBV5-4; 12 nucleotides match TRBD1. The J segment lost 4 bases and the V segment lost 4 bases, leaving 4 bases of the junction unmatched. The CDR3 contains 15 residues. Germline CDR1 SGHNT, CDR2 YYREEE (reference sequence). The CDR3 nucleotides read TGTGCCAGCAGCGACGGGACAGGGGGCCCAGATACGCAGTATTTT. Translated, it gives CASSDGTGGPDTQYF. The whole variable domain, filled in from reference TRBV5-4 and TRBJ2-3, reads ETGVTQSPTHLIKTRGQQVTLRCSSQSGHNTVSWYQQALGQGPQFIFQYYREEENGRGNFPPRFSGLQFPNYSSELNVNALELDDSALYLCASSDGTGGPDTQYFGPGTRLTVL.

The chain uses TRBV30 and TRBJ1-5, with a tentative D call TRBD1 (6 bases). CDR3 size: 14 residues. The germline V gene encodes CDR1 GTSNPN and CDR2 SVGIG (reference sequence). Trimming left V 5 bases short and J 1 base short, with 12 bases between. The chain's CDR3 is CAWATGNSNQPQHF. Written as DNA, the CDR3 is TGTGCCTGGGCGACAGGTAACAGCAATCAGCCCCAGCATTTT.

V and J are TRBV11-3 and TRBJ2-5, with 10 nucleotides matching TRBD2. The CDR3 consists of 14 residues. Germline V gene data show CDR1 as SGHNT and CDR2 as YENEEA. V was clipped by 5 bases and J by 4 bases; unmatched bases: 4. In nucleotides, the CDR3 is TGTGCCAGCAGCCAGGGACTAGCGACAGAGACCCAGTACTTC. It is translated as CASSQGLATETQYF.

The chain employs TRBV10-3 and TRBJ1-2, with D perhaps matching TRBD1 (5 bases). The V end was cut by 6 bases, the J end by 1 base, with 12 bases between. Germline V gene lookup returns CDR1 ENHRY and CDR2 SYGVKD. The CDR3 totals 14 residues. The CDR3 sequence: CAIRTSGINYGYTF. CDR3 bases: TGTGCCATCAGGACCTCAGGGATTAACTATGGCTACACCTTC.

J is TRBJ2-4 and V is TRBV7-9, with TRBD2 identical over 7 bases. Per germline, CDR1 SEHNR and CDR2 FQNEAQ (reference sequence). This CDR3 has 17 amino acids. J gave up 2 bases and V 0 bases, and 7 bases lay outside the gene matches. The CDR3 reads CASSLAAGVGTKNIQYF. The CDR3 nucleotides read TGTGCCAGCAGCTTAGCGGCGGGAGTGGGAACCAAAAACATTCAGTACTTC.

This chain joins TRBV3-1 (or the pseudogene TRBV3-2) and TRBJ1-6; D remains ambiguous. The V gene lost 3 bases and the J gene lost 7 bases, with 16 bases spanning the gap. Germline V gene sequence: CDR1 LGHDT, CDR2 YNNKEL (reference sequence). The CDR3 totals 16 residues. CDR3 in amino acids: CASSHLKAPGNSPLHF. In DNA form, the CDR3 reads TGTGCCAGCAGCCACCTCAAGGCTCCGGGGAATTCACCCCTCCACTTT.

J is TRBJ2-5 and V is TRBV5-1, with 9 bases identical to TRBD1. Looked up from germline, CDR1 is SGHRS and CDR2 is YFSETQ. This CDR3 is 15 amino acids long. V gave up 2 bases and J gave up 4 bases; unmatched junction bases: 6. In DNA, the CDR3 is TGCGCCAGCAGCTTATGGGGACAGGGAGGAGAGACCCAGTACTTC. It codes for CASSLWGQGGETQYF.